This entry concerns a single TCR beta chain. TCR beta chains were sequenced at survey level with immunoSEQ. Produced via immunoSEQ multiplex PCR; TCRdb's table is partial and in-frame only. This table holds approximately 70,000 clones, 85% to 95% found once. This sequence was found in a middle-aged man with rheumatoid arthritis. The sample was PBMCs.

The CDR3 coding sequence is TGTGCCAGCAGCTTAGTCCCTGGGAGCAATCAGCCCCAGCATTTT. It translates to CASSLVPGSNQPQHF. This chain connects TRBV7-8 to TRBJ1-5; D remains unclear. The CDR3 extends over 15 amino acids. V was clipped by 1 base and J by 1 base, with 8 bases between them. CDR1 SGHVS and CDR2 FQNEAQ come from the germline V gene.